This T cell receptor (beta chain) derives from a study of T cells in Graves' hyperthyroidism and ophthalmopathy. As for the study in general: Peripheral blood samples were taken at initial diagnosis, prior to any treatment.

Trimming stripped 2 bases from V and 3 bases from J, with 7 bases between. The germline CDR1 and CDR2 sequences are SQVTM and ANQGSEA. This CDR3 comprises 12 residues. Regions amplified from RNA transcripts were the TCR beta CDR3 regions. A first-round RT-PCR of the TCR CDR3 used the HTBI primer set. TCRdb independently ran MiXCR on the multiplex PCR reads; one entry per CDR3 protein. Here the sample spans roughly 300,000 distinct CDR3 sequences, about 15% being singletons. The gene calls are TRBV29-1 and TRBJ2-5; D not certain. The TCR comes from a woman aged 25 to 39 with Graves' hyperthyroidism. Sequenced material: blood. DNA for the CDR3: TGCAGCGTTGAACATTCGAAAGAGACCCAGTACTTC. Residues: CSVEHSKETQYF.